Listed below are T cell receptor beta chains from one sample, sequenced in a study of tumor-infiltrating lymphocytes in primary liver carcinoma. TCRdb re-derived calls from the multiplex PCR reads in MiXCR, one entry per CDR3 protein. The table lists 300,000 to 350,000 distinct CDR3 sequences, around three fifths of them singletons. The sequenced sample was peripheral blood. These receptors all come from a middle-aged man with primary liver carcinoma and hepatitis B virus infection. The CDR3 runs from the conserved cysteine through the conserved F or W. The D gene is left open where the match is weak. Clone size is shown for a subset of rows, as once, few, many or a class of expanded clone.

V	D	J	size	DNA	CDR3
TRBV5-6	.	TRBJ1-1	once	TGTGCCAGCAGCAATATGCACAGGGTGGTTGAAGCTTTCTTT	CASSNMHRVVEAFF
TRBV30	.	TRBJ1-1	.	TGTGCCTGGAGCCCTCTATACGAAGCTTTCTTT	CAWSPLYEAFF
TRBV29-1	.	TRBJ2-1	.	TGCAGCGTTGGGTCCCCTAGAGGTGGTGAGCAGTTCTTC	CSVGSPRGGEQFF
TRBV13	.	TRBJ2-2	.	TGTGCCAGCAGCACCACAGGGAGCGGGGAGCTGTTTTTT	CASSTTGSGELFF
TRBV21-1	.	TRBJ1-4	few	TGTGCCAGCAGCTCCTTCCTCTTATATAGGCTGTTTTTT	CASSSFLLYRLFF
TRBV11-2	.	TRBJ2-7	.	TGTGCCAGCAGCCCAGAGCCTCTGAGCTCCTACGAGCAATGCTTC	CASSPEPLSSYEQCF
TRBV10-3	.	TRBJ2-3	.	TGTGCCATCGGCGGACAGTTCAGAGATACGCAGTATTTT	CAIGGQFRDTQYF
TRBV12-3/TRBV12-4	.	TRBJ1-5	.	TGTGCCAGCAGTTATACGGAGGATCAACCCCAGCATTTT	CASSYTEDQPQHF
TRBV4-3	.	TRBJ2-1	.	TGCGCCAGCATCCAAACCAGAGGCCCGGTAAGGGAGCAGTTCTTC	CASIQTRGPVREQFF
TRBV11-1	.	TRBJ2-1	.	TGTGCCAGTAGCTTCCGGGTGCACTCATACAATGAGCAGTTCTTC	CASSFRVHSYNEQFF
TRBV5-4	.	TRBJ2-7	.	TGTGCCGGCAGCTTGTTCTCGGGCAACTCCTACGAGCAGTACTTC	CAGSLFSGNSYEQYF
TRBV6-2/TRBV6-3	.	TRBJ1-2	many	TGTGCCAGCAGCCTAACGGACCGCTACACCTTC	CASSLTDRYTF
TRBV6-2/TRBV6-3	TRBD2	TRBJ2-3	.	TGTGCCAGCAGTTACTCCTCAACTAGCGCAGATACGCAGTATTTT	CASSYSSTSADTQYF
TRBV6-5	TRBD1	TRBJ1-6	many	TGTGCCAGCAGTTACCTCGCCGGGACAGGGAATTCACCCCTCCACTTT	CASSYLAGTGNSPLHF
TRBV6-1	.	TRBJ1-1	many	TGTGCCAGCAGCCTTACCGGGGTCAAGGCTCCTGAAGCTTTCTTT	CASSLTGVKAPEAFF
TRBV5-1	.	TRBJ1-1	.	TGCGCCAGCAGCTCTTCCGGACAGTCGTTGACTGAAGCTTTCTTT	CASSSSGQSLTEAFF
TRBV11-3	TRBD2	TRBJ2-3	.	TGTGCCAGCAGCTTAGACAGCGGGACTATAACAGATACACAGTATTTT	CASSLDSGTITDTQYF
TRBV11-1	.	TRBJ2-5	.	TGTGCCAACAGCCCAGATCGCGGGGCAAAAGAGACCCGGTACTTC	CANSPDRGAKETRYF
TRBV29-1	.	TRBJ1-1	once	TGCAGCGTCGGACGGGATGGTCAGAGTGAAGCTTTCTTT	CSVGRDGQSEAFF
TRBV11-2	.	TRBJ2-7	.	TGTGCCAGCAGTTTAGCAGACGTGGGGGAGCAATACTTC	CASSLADVGEQYF
TRBV5-4	.	TRBJ2-3	.	TGTGCCAGCAGCTTGTTTGGGACCACCGGCACCCCGCAGTATTTT	CASSLFGTTGTPQYF
TRBV11-2	TRBD2	TRBJ2-4	.	TGTGTCAGCAGCCCTACCCGTCCGGGACTAGTGGGGCTAGCCGAAAACATTCAGTACTTC	CVSSPTRPGLVGLAENIQYF
TRBV29-1	.	TRBJ2-7	.	TGCAGCGTAGACCCGCCGAGGAGCTCCTACAAGCAGTACTTC	CSVDPPRSSYKQYF
TRBV6-6	.	TRBJ2-3	.	TGTGCCAGCAGTTCCGACCTAACCAGGGGCCCCACAGATACGCAGTATTTT	CASSSDLTRGPTDTQYF
TRBV4-1	.	TRBJ1-5	.	TGCGCCAGCAGCCAACGACGGGGGTTAGGTCAGCCCCAGCATTTT	CASSQRRGLGQPQHF
TRBV10-2	.	TRBJ1-2	.	TGCGCCAGCAGAAAGGTCGGAAATCCTAACTATGGCTACACCTTC	CASRKVGNPNYGYTF
TRBV29-1	.	TRBJ2-5	.	TGCAGCGTTGAACAAGTGGGGGGAGAAGAGACCCAGTACTTC	CSVEQVGGEETQYF
TRBV20-1	.	TRBJ2-1	.	TGCAGTGCTAGAGATCGACGCCACGGAAACAATGAACAGTTCTTC	CSARDRRHGNNEQFF
TRBV29-1	TRBD1	TRBJ1-2	.	TGCAGTGTCGGACAGGGCCTTACTTATGGCTACACCTTC	CSVGQGLTYGYTF
TRBV6-1	.	TRBJ2-7	few	TGTGCCAGCAGTGTATCCAAAATCTCCTACGAGCAGTACTTC	CASSVSKISYEQYF